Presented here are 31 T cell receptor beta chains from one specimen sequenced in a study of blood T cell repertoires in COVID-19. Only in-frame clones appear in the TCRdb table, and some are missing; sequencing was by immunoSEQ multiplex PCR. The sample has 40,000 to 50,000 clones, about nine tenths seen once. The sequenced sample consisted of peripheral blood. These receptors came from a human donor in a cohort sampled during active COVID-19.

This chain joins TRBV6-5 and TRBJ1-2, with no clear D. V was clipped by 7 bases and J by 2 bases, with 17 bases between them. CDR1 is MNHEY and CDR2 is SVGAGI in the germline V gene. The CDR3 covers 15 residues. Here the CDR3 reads CASNGVSGSNYGYTF. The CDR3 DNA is TGTGCCAGCAACGGGGTTTCAGGCTCCAACTATGGCTACACCTTC.

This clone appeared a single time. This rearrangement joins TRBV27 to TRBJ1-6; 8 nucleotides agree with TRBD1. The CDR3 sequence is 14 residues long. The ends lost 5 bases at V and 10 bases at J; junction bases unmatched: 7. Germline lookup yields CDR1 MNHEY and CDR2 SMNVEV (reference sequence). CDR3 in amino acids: CASSPGTGPSPLHF. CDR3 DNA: TGTGCCAGCAGTCCCGGGACAGGACCATCACCCCTCCACTTT.

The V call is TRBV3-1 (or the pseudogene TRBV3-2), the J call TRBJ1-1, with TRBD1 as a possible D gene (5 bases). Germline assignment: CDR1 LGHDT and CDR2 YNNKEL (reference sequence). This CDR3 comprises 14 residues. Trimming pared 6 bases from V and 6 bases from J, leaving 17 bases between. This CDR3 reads CASSRAGSGAEAFF. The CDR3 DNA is TGTGCCAGCAGTCGTGCAGGGAGCGGGGCTGAAGCTTTCTTT.

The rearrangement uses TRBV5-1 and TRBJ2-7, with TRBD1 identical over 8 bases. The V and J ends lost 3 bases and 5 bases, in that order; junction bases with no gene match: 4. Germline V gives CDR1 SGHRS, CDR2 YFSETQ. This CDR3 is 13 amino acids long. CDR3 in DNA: TGCGCCAGCAGCTCCGGACAGGGTGACGAGCAGTACTTC. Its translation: CASSSGQGDEQYF.

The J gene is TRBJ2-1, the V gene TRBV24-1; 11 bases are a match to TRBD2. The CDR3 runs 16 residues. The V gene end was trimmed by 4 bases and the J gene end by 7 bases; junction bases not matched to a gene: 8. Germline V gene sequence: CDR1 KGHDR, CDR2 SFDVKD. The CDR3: CATSDSGLAEGNEQFF. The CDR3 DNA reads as TGTGCCACCAGTGACTCGGGACTAGCGGAGGGGAATGAGCAGTTCTTC.

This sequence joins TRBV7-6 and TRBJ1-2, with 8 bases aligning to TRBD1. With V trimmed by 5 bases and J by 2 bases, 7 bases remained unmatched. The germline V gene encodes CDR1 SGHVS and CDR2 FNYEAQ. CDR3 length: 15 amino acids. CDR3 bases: TGTGCCAGCAGCACCGGACAGGGTGAAAACTATGGCTACACCTTC. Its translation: CASSTGQGENYGYTF.

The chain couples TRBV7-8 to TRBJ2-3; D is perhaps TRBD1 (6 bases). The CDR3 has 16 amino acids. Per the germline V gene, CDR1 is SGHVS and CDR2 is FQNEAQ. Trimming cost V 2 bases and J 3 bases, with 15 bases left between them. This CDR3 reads CASSLFAGVKTDTQYF. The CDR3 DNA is TGTGCCAGCAGCTTATTCGCAGGGGTGAAAACAGATACGCAGTATTTT.

The CDR3: CASNLQGNTEAFF. CDR3 in DNA: TGTGCCAGCAATCTACAGGGGAACACTGAAGCTTTCTTT. The chain employs TRBV2 and TRBJ1-1; D perhaps matches TRBD1 (6 bases). This CDR3 region has 13 residues. Trimming took 7 bases from V and 1 from J, leaving 10 bases between them. In germline, CDR1 is SNHLY, CDR2 FYNNEI.

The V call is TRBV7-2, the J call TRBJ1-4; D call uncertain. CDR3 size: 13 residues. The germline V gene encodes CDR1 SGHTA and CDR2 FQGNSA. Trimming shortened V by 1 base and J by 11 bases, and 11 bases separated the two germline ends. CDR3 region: CASSLGETRKLFF. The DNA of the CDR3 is TGTGCCAGCAGCTTAGGAGAGACCAGGAAACTGTTTTTT.

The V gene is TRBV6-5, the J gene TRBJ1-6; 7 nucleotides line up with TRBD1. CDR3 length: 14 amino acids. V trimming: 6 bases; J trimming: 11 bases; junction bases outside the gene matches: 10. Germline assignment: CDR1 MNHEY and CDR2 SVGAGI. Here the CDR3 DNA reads TGTGCCAGCAGCGGGGACAGAAGGGTGACACCCCTCCACTTT. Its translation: CASSGDRRVTPLHF.

CDR3 DNA: TGTGCCTACTTAGCGGGAAGCTACAATGAGCAGTTCTTC. It translates to CAYLAGSYNEQFF. The chain uses TRBV30 and TRBJ2-1; 8 bases are shared with TRBD2. Unmatched junction bases numbered 5, after V lost 7 bases and J lost 3 bases. The CDR3 sequence is 13 residues long. Germline lookup yields CDR1 GTSNPN and CDR2 SVGIG (reference sequence).

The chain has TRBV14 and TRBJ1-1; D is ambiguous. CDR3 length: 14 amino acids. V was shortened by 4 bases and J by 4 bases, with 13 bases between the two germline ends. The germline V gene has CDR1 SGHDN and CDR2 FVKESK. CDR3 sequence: CASSPHPPSTEAFF. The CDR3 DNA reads TGTGCCAGCAGCCCACACCCCCCCAGCACTGAAGCTTTCTTT.

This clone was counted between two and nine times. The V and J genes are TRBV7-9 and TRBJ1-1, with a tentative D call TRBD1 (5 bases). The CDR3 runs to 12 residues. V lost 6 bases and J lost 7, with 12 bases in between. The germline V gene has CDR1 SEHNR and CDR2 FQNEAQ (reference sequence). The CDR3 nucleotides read TGTGCCAGCAGTTCGTCGGGACTTGAAGCTTTCTTT. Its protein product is CASSSSGLEAFF. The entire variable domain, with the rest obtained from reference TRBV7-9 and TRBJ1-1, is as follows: DTGVSQNPRHKITKRGQNVTFRCDPISEHNRLYWYRQTLGQGPEFLTYFQNEAQLEKSRLLSDRFSAERPKGSFSTLEIQRTEQGDSAMYLCASSSSGLEAFFGQGTRLTVV.

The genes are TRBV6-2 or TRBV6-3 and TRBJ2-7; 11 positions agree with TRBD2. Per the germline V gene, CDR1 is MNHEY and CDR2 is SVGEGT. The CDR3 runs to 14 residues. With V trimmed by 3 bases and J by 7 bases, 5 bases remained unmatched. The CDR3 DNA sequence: TGTGCCAGCAGTTATAGCGGGAGGGGTACGGAGCAGTACTTC. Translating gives CASSYSGRGTEQYF.

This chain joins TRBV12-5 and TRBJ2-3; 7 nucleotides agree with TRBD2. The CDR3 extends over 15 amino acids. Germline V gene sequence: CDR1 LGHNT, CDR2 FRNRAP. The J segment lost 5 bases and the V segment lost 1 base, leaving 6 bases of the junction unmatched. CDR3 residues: CASGLDLSGGDTQYF. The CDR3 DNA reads TGTGCTAGTGGTTTGGATCTCTCGGGGGGAGATACGCAGTATTTT.

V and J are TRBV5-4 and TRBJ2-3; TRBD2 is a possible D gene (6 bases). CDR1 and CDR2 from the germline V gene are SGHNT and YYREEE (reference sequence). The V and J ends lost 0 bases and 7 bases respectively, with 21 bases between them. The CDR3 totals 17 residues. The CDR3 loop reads CASSLGPALGGLNTQYF. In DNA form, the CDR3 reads TGTGCCAGCAGCTTGGGGCCGGCTTTGGGGGGTCTAAATACGCAGTATTTT.

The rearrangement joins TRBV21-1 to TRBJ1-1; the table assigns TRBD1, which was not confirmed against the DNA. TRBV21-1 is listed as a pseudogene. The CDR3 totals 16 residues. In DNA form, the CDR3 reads TGTGCCAGCAGCAAGTGTAGGGGGTCAGGACCGACTGAAGCTTTCTTT. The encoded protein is CASSKCRGSGPTEAFF.

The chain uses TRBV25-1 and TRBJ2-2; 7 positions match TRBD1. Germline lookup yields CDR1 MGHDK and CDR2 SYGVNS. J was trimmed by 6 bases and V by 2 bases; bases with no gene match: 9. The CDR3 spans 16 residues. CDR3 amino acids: CASSEGSGQIAGELFF. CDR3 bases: TGTGCCAGCAGTGAAGGATCGGGACAGATAGCCGGGGAGCTGTTTTTT.

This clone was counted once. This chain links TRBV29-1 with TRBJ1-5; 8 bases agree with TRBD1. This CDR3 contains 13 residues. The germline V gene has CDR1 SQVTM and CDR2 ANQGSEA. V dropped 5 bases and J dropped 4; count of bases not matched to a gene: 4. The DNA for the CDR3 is TGCAGCGTTCGGCAGGGGGCAAATCAGCCCCAGCATTTT. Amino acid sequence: CSVRQGANQPQHF.

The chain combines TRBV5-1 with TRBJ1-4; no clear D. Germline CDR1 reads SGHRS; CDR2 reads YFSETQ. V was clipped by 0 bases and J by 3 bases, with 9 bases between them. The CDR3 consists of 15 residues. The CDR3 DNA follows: TGCGCCAGCAGCTTGGTGCCGGGAGCTAATGAAAAACTGTTTTTT. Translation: CASSLVPGANEKLFF.

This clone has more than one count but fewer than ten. The DNA of the CDR3 is TGTGCCAGCAGCTTCGGGGGGTTCTCCTACGAGCAGTACTTC. Translated: CASSFGGFSYEQYF. V gene TRBV5-4 combines with J gene TRBJ2-7; TRBD2 matches 7 bases. The CDR3 extends over 14 amino acids. Germline values: CDR1 SGHNT, CDR2 YYREEE (reference sequence). With 2 bases clipped from V and 0 bases from J, the junction kept 2 bases outside the gene matches.

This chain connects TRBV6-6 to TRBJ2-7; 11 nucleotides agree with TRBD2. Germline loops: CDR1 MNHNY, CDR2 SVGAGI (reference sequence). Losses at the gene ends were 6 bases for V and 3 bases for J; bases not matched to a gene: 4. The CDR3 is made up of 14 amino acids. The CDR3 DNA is TGTGCCAGCAGGCCCGGACTAGCGGGCTACGAGCAGTACTTC. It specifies CASRPGLAGYEQYF.

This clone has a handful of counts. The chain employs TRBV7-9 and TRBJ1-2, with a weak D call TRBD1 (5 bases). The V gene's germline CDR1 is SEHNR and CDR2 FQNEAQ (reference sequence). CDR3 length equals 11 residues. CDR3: CGTGQNDGYTF. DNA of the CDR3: TGTGGCACAGGCCAAAACGATGGCTACACCTTC.

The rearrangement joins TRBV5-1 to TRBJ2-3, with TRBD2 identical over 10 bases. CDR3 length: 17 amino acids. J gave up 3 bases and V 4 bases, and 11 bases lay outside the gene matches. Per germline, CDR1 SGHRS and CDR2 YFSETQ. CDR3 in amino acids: CASSAGQLAGYTDTQYF. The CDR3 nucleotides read TGCGCCAGCAGCGCCGGCCAACTAGCGGGGTATACAGATACGCAGTATTTT. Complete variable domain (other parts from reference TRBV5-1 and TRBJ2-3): KAGVTQTPRYLIKTRGQQVTLSCSPISGHRSVSWYQQTPGQGLQFLFEYFSETQRNKGNFPGRFSGRQFSNSRSEMNVSTLELGDSALYLCASSAGQLAGYTDTQYFGPGTRLTVL.

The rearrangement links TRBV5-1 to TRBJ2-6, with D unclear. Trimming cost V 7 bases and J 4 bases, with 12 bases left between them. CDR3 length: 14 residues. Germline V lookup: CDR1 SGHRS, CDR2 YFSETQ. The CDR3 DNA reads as TGCGCCAGCGGTGAGGCTTCGGGGGCCAACGTCCTGACTTTC. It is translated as CASGEASGANVLTF.

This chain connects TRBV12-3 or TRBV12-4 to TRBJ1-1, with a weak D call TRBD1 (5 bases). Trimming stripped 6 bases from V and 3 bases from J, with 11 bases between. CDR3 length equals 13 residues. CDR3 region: CASRASGYTEAFF. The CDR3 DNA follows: TGTGCCAGCAGGGCCTCAGGGTACACTGAAGCTTTCTTT.

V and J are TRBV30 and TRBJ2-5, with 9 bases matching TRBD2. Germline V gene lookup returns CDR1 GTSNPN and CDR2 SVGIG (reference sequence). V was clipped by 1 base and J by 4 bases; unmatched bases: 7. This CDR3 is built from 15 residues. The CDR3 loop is CAWSAPWRGGETQYF. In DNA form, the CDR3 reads TGTGCCTGGAGTGCCCCCTGGCGGGGGGGAGAGACCCAGTACTTC.

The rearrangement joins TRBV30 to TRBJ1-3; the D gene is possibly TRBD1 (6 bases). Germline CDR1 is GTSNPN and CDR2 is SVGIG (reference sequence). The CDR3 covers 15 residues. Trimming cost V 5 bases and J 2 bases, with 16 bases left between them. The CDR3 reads CAWAPTGNTGNTIYF. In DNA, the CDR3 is TGTGCCTGGGCCCCGACAGGCAACACTGGAAACACCATATATTTT.

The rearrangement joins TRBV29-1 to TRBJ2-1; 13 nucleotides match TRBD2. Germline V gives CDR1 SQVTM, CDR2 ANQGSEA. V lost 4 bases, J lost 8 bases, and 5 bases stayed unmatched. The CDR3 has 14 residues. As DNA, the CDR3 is TGCAGCGTTGCTCCCGGACTAGCGGGAGATGAGCAGTTCTTC. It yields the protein CSVAPGLAGDEQFF.

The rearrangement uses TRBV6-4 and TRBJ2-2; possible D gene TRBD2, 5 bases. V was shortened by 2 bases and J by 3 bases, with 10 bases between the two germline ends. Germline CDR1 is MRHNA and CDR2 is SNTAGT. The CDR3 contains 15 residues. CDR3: CASSDGERDTGELFF. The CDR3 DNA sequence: TGTGCCAGCAGTGACGGGGAGCGAGACACCGGGGAGCTGTTTTTT.

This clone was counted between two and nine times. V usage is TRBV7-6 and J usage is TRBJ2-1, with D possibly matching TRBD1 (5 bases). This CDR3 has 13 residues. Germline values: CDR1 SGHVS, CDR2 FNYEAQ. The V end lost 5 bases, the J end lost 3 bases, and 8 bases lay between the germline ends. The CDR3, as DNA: TGTGCCAGCAGCAGGACACTCTACAATGAGCAGTTCTTC. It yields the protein CASSRTLYNEQFF. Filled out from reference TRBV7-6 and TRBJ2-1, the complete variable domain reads GAGVSQSPRYKVTKRGQDVALRCDPISGHVSLYWYRQALGQGPEFLTYFNYEAQQDKSGLPNDRFSAERPEGSISTLTIQRTEQRDSAMYRCASSRTLYNEQFFGPGTRLTVL.